Listed below are T cell receptor beta chains from one sample, sequenced in a study of control samples from healthy donors and cancer patients. The data were produced by immunoSEQ multiplex PCR, yet TCRdb's version contains in-frame clones alone and is incomplete. The table has approximately 190,000 clones, about 91% seen once; the top ten hold about 1.7%. Material: blood. The source of these receptors is a man aged 25-45 years in good health. The CDR3 runs from the conserved cysteine through the conserved F or W. Rows give clone size only sometimes, using once, few, many, or a class for an expanded clone.

TRBV6-6 NA CASTGELDRQFF
TRBV5-1 NA CASSSGGAGGNIQYF
TRBV5-1 once CASSEDRSTDTQYF
TRBV9 NA CASSAGDIQYF
TRBV3-1/TRBV3-2 NA CASSLSSGGTDTQYF
TRBV11-2 NA CASSLRQRNSPLHF
TRBV5-8 NA CASSLDASSGNTIYF
TRBV9 NA CASSTRTGDTEAFF
TRBV18 NA CASSPLGQGFYEQYF
TRBV2 NA CASSAGSGDEKLFF
TRBV18 NA CASSPPRTISTDTQYF
TRBV6-1 NA CASSEGWTDVEAFF
TRBV28 NA CASGGGVDEKLFF
TRBV5-6 NA CASSLVRGPDTQYF
TRBV6-1 NA CASSEDRQRNSPLHF
TRBV5-4 NA CASSPSTSGLGDTF
TRBV5-1 once CASSLAMGVGTEAFF
TRBV3-1/TRBV3-2 once CASSQDHRTGNTEAFF
TRBV5-1 NA CASSFDSGGAFF
TRBV18 NA CASSQPGQGIYEQFF
TRBV6-5 NA CASTGGSTEAFF
TRBV30 NA CAWCQGHARGEKLFF
TRBV7-3 NA CASSLRGGLANNEQFF
TRBV19 NA CASSIFVGPPGGEQFF
TRBV18 NA CASSPPGLVSGNTIYF
TRBV9 NA CASSVGSGGSTDTQYF
TRBV7-6 NA CASSQAGLTLGNEQFF
TRBV27 NA CASSPLLSPAGLLNEQFF
TRBV2 NA CASRAGTGNSPLHF
TRBV6-5 NA CASSMTGFNQPQHF
TRBV9 NA CASSVGGQDNEKLFF